This entry is about one T cell receptor beta chain. This sample was taken from a study of PD-1 blockade in classical Hodgkin lymphoma. CDR1 LGHNA and CDR2 YSLEER come from the germline V gene. V lost 2 bases to trimming and J lost 3 bases; unmatched junction nucleotides: 7. CDR3 length: 17 residues. Following autologous stem cell transplantation, relapse occurred in every patient, and exposure to brentuximab vedotin varied. Generated by immunoSEQ multiplex PCR, the TCRdb table keeps only in-frame clones and is missing some. The data show 50,000 to 75,000 clones, about 87% seen once. The input for sequencing was peripheral blood mononuclear cells (PBMCs), taken at baseline. This clonotype originated in a human donor with classical Hodgkin lymphoma. The chain is built from TRBV4-3 and TRBJ2-4; 10 nucleotides match TRBD1. The CDR3 sequence is CASSQLDRGEDKNIQYF. The DNA of the CDR3 is TGCGCCAGCAGCCAACTGGACAGGGGGGAGGACAAAAACATTCAGTACTTC.